This T cell receptor beta chain is from a study of human T cells and chemical hapten exposure. The study's findings and limits: Among TCRs, those above 1 in 1000 frequency were unaffected by DPC sensitization.

TCRdb redid the calling of the 5' RACE reads with MiXCR, one entry per CDR3 protein. Among roughly 110,000 distinct CDR3 sequences listed, approximately 20% were seen once. To note about this clonotype: Its specificity is unknown.

The length of the CDR3 is 14 residues. Germline CDR1 is SGHRS and CDR2 is YFSETQ. Trimming removed 4 bases at V and 2 bases at J, with 7 bases between. The authors extracted total RNA from unfractionated whole blood. The TCR originated in a human donor in good health. The chain combines TRBV5-1 with TRBJ2-6; D gene ambiguous. CDR3 region: CASSRITGANVLTF. In DNA form, the CDR3 reads TGCGCCAGCAGCAGAATAACTGGGGCCAACGTCCTGACTTTC.